This entry features one TCR beta chain sequence. Its antigen is still unknown. The CDR3 is 13 residues long. The V end was cut by 10 bases, the J end by 2 bases, with 15 bases between. The sample originates from a study of T cell repertoires in cytomegalovirus infection. Study context: Public TCR beta signature analysis indicated the presence of both CMV infection and matching HLA type. Overall study findings and caveats: Within the response measured ex vivo, HLA-C-restricted CMV-specific TCR beta clonotypes were dominant.

TCRdb redid the calling of the reads with MiXCR, one entry per CDR3 protein. The table has around 500,000 distinct CDR3 sequences, about 44% seen once. The sample here was cultured PBMCs, taken from culture after CMV antigen stimulation. The genes are TRBV12-3 or TRBV12-4 and TRBJ2-7, with D unresolved. This receptor was taken from a human donor in good health (CMV status not recorded). Some clones in this sample may be carry-over from other donors' samples. The CDR3 is CATPGGNPYEQYF. The CDR3 DNA sequence: TGTGCCACCCCGGGCGGAAACCCCTACGAGCAGTACTTC.